This TCR beta chain appears in the sequencing data of a study of PD-1 blockade in classical Hodgkin lymphoma. The table came from immunoSEQ multiplex PCR; TCRdb's copy has only in-frame clones and leaves some out. Of about 24,000 clones listed, over 80% were seen once; the top ten hold around 1.8%. Every single patient, without exception, relapsed after autologous stem cell transplantation, and brentuximab vedotin exposure varied. Magnetic negative selection of thawed PBMCs was the method by which CD4+ T cells were purified. The receptor comes from a human donor with classical Hodgkin lymphoma. This sample comprised CD4+ T cells from blood, obtained at baseline.

The CDR3 DNA is TGTGCCAGCAGCCTCCTTCAGGGGGGCCCCGAAAAACTGTTTTTT. Encoded protein: CASSLLQGGPEKLFF. The chain joins TRBV7-9 to TRBJ1-4, with 7 positions matching TRBD1. The J segment lost 8 bases and the V segment lost 5 bases, leaving 11 bases of the junction unmatched. The CDR3 extends over 15 amino acids. Germline V gene sequence: CDR1 SEHNR, CDR2 FQNEAQ (reference sequence).